These 13 T cell receptor beta chains were sequenced from one sample in a study of blood T cells in healthy people across ages. The use of a sample-barcoded 5' primer and a J-beta primer mix characterized a second PCR of about 7 to 12 cycles. TCRdb processed the 5' RACE reads anew with MiXCR; each CDR3 protein has one entry. The sample includes about 1.1 million distinct CDR3 sequences, around two fifths seen only once; the top ten take about an eighth. The sequencing sample was made of blood. Receptors originate from a man younger than 35 in good health.

The rearrangement uses TRBV4-3 and TRBJ2-1; D not resolved. Trimming shortened V by 1 base and J by 7 bases, and 8 bases separated the two germline ends. The CDR3 loop spans 13 amino acids. Germline CDR1 and CDR2: LGHNA and YSLEER. CDR3 nucleotide sequence: TGCGCCAGCAGCCAAGTCGGTACGAATGAGCAGTTCTTC. Translation gives CASSQVGTNEQFF.

For the CDR3, the DNA is TGTGCCACCTCACTCTCTCCGGGCGAAAAACTGTTTTTT. Translation gives CATSLSPGEKLFF. The rearrangement joins TRBV12-3 or TRBV12-4 to TRBJ1-4; D call uncertain. The CDR3 is 13 residues long. V lost 10 bases to trimming and J lost 8 bases, with 17 bases between them.

The chain carries TRBV14 and TRBJ2-4, with D perhaps matching TRBD1 or TRBD2 (5 bases each). The J call may be wrong; the DNA end is better matched by TRBJ2-7. Germline V lookup: CDR1 SGHDN, CDR2 FVKESK. This CDR3 contains 14 residues. The CDR3 sequence is CASSQPGRFYEQYF. The CDR3 bases are TGTGCCAGCAGCCAACCGGGGCGATTCTACGAGCAGTACTTC.

This clonotype was observed a few times. The chain joins TRBV6-2 or TRBV6-3 to TRBJ2-1; D might be TRBD2 (7 bases). The CDR3 has 16 amino acids. With 4 bases removed from V and 6 bases from J, the gap between germline ends came to 19 bases. Germline CDR1 and CDR2: MNHEY and SVGEGT. This CDR3 reads CASSSWGGAEGNEQFF. CDR3 in DNA: TGTGCCAGCAGTTCCTGGGGGGGGGCGGAGGGCAATGAGCAGTTCTTC.

This clonotype has a handful of counts. The chain links TRBV10-3 to TRBJ2-1, with D hard to call. This CDR3 comprises 17 residues. The V end lost 0 bases, the J end lost 0 bases, and 12 bases lay between the germline ends. Germline assignment: CDR1 ENHRY and CDR2 SYGVKD. CDR3 amino acids: CAISESERVGSYNEQFF. The CDR3 coding sequence is TGTGCCATCAGTGAGTCGGAACGGGTGGGCTCCTACAATGAGCAGTTCTTC.

This clonotype was seen more than once but under ten times. The gene calls are TRBV13 and TRBJ2-5; 11 positions agree with TRBD2. The CDR3 has 16 residues. V shed 4 bases and J 0 bases; nucleotides not matched to a gene: 4. Germline CDR1 reads PRHDT; CDR2 reads FYEKMQ (reference sequence). In DNA form, the CDR3 reads TGTGCCAGCAGCTCTAGCGGGGGGATAAACCAAGAGACCCAGTACTTC. Translating gives CASSSSGGINQETQYF.

The rearrangement uses TRBV27 and TRBJ1-3, with TRBD1 identical over 12 bases. Germline V gives CDR1 MNHEY, CDR2 SMNVEV (reference sequence). The CDR3 consists of 15 residues. J lost 0 bases, V lost 8 bases, and 2 bases had no gene match. The CDR3 coding sequence is TGTGCCAGCCTGGGACAGGGGGCCTCTGGAAACACCATATATTTT. Translated: CASLGQGASGNTIYF.

This rearrangement joins TRBV4-1 to TRBJ1-4; D is uncertain. V lost 0 bases to trimming and J lost 4 bases, with 18 bases between them. This CDR3 is 18 amino acids long. Germline assignment: CDR1 MGHRA and CDR2 YSYEKL. The CDR3 coding sequence is TGCGCCAGCAGCCAAGACCACTTCGGGCCCCGTCGTAATGAAAAACTGTTTTTT. This sequence encodes CASSQDHFGPRRNEKLFF.

This clonotype was detected only a few times. This chain joins TRBV6-2 or TRBV6-3 and TRBJ2-7; no clear D gene. Germline CDR1 and CDR2: MNHEY and SVGEGT. V gave up 0 bases and J gave up 3 bases, with 21 bases separating them. The length of the CDR3 is 18 residues. CDR3 loop: CASSYSEDQRRVFYEQYF. The CDR3 DNA follows: TGTGCCAGCAGTTACTCCGAGGATCAGCGAAGGGTCTTCTACGAGCAGTACTTC.

The gene calls are TRBV19 and TRBJ2-2; D remains unclear. CDR1 and CDR2 (germline): LNHDA, SQIVND (reference sequence). The CDR3 is made up of 11 amino acids. Trimming took off 8 bases at V and 6 bases at J, with 7 bases between the two ends. The CDR3 here is CASGTSGELFF. The CDR3 DNA is TGTGCCAGTGGTACGTCCGGGGAGCTGTTTTTT.

In this sample, this clonotype turned up a few times. The V gene is TRBV16, the J gene TRBJ2-7; D unresolved. Germline CDR1 is KGHSY and CDR2 is FQNENV. Trimming took 1 base from V and 6 from J, leaving 16 bases between them. The CDR3 has 15 residues. The CDR3 sequence is CASSQLSAARSEQYF. CDR3 bases: TGTGCCAGCAGCCAATTATCCGCCGCCCGAAGCGAGCAGTACTTC.

This sequence joins TRBV27 and TRBJ1-5; TRBD1 is a possible D gene (5 bases). Trimming removed 5 bases from V and 3 bases from J, with 17 bases in between. Germline CDR1 reads MNHEY; CDR2 reads SMNVEV (reference sequence). There are 16 residues in the CDR3. As DNA, the CDR3 is TGTGCCAGCAGTCCCCTAGGAGCGGGGGACAATCAGCCCCAGCATTTT. Its translation is CASSPLGAGDNQPQHF.

This clonotype was detected many times. The chain links TRBV4-2 to TRBJ2-5; D possibly corresponds to TRBD2 (5 bases). This CDR3 comprises 15 residues. The germline gives CDR1 LGHNA, CDR2 YNFKEQ. Between the trimmed V and J ends, which lost 0 bases and 1 base, there was a span of 9 bases. In nucleotides, the CDR3 is TGTGCCAGCAGCCAAGATGGGAGCTTCCAAGAGACCCAGTACTTC. Protein product: CASSQDGSFQETQYF.